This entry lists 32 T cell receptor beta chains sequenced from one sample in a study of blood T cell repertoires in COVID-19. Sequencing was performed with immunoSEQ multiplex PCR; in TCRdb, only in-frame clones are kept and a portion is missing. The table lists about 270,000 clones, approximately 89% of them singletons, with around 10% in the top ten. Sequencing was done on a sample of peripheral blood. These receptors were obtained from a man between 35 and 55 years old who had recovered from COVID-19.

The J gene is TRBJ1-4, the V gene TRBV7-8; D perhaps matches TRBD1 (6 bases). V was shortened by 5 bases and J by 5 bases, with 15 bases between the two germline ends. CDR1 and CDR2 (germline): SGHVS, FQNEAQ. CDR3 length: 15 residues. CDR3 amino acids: CASSLGRGRNEKLFF. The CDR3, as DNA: TGTGCCAGCAGCCTGGGCAGGGGCCGCAATGAAAAACTGTTTTTT.

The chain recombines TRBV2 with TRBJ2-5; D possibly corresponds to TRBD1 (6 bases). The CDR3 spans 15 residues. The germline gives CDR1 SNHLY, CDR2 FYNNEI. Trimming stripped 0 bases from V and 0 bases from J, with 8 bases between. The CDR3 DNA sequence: TGTGCCAGCAGTGAAGCTCAGGGGTACCAAGAGACCCAGTACTTC. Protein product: CASSEAQGYQETQYF.

The CDR3 protein is CASSVPGHRIYGYTF. CDR3 in DNA: TGTGCCAGCAGTGTCCCGGGACACAGGATATATGGCTACACCTTC. The chain joins TRBV6-2 or TRBV6-3 to TRBJ1-2, with D perhaps TRBD1 (6 bases). Per the germline V gene, CDR1 is MNHEY and CDR2 is SVGEGT. CDR3 length equals 15 residues. Trimming pared 5 bases from V and 5 bases from J, leaving 18 bases between.

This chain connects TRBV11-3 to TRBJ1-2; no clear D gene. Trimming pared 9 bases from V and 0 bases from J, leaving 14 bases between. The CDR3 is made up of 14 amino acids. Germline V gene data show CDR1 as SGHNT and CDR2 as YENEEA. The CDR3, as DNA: TGTGCCAGGAGACCTTACAGAGCTAACTATGGCTACACCTTC. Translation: CARRPYRANYGYTF.

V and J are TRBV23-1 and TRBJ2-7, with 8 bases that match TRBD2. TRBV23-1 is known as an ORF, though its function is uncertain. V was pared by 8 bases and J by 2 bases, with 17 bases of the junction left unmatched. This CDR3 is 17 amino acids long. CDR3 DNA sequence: TGCGCCAGCCCGCCATTGACGCAGCGGGGGAATCCCTACGAGCAGTACTTC. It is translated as CASPPLTQRGNPYEQYF.

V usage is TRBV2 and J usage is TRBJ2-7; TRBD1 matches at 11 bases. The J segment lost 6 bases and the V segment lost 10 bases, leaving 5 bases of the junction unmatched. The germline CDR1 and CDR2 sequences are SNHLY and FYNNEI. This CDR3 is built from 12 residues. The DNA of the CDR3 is TGTGCCATCGGACAGGGGGCGGGCGAGCAGTACTTC. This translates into CAIGQGAGEQYF. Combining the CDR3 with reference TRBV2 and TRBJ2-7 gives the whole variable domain EPEVTQTPSHQVTQMGQEVILRCVPISNHLYFYWYRQILGQKVEFLVSFYNNEISEKSEIFDDQFSVERPDGSNFTLKIRSTKLEDSAMYFCAIGQGAGEQYFGPGTRLTVT.

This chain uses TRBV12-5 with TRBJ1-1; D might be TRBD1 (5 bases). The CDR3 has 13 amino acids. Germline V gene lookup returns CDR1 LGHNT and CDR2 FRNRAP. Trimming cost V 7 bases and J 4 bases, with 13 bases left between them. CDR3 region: CASAQNRITEAFF. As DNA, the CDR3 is TGTGCTAGTGCCCAGAACAGGATCACTGAAGCTTTCTTT.

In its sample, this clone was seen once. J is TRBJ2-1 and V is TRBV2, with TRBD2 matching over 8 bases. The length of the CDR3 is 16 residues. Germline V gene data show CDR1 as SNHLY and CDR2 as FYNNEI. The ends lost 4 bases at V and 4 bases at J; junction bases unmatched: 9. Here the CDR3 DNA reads TGTGCCAGCAGTGTCTCTCAGCGGGAGCTATACAATGAGCAGTTCTTC. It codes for CASSVSQRELYNEQFF.

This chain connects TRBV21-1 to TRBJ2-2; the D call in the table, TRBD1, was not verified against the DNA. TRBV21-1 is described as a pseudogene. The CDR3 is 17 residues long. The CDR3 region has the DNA TGTGCCAGCAGCATCTCCGGGACAGGGGATCCCACCGGGGAGCTGTTTTTT. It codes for CASSISGTGDPTGELFF.

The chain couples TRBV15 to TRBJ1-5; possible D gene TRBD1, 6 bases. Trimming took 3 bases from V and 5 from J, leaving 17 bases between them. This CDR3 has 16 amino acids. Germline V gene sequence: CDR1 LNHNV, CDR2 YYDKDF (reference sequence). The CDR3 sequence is CATSRETRSGDQPQHF. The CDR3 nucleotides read TGTGCCACCAGCAGGGAGACCAGATCAGGGGATCAGCCCCAGCATTTT.

The CDR3 nucleotides are TGTGCCAGCAGCTTAAGGTCGGGCAGGGTGAAGTCTGGCTACACCTTC. It is translated as CASSLRSGRVKSGYTF. This chain links TRBV7-2 with TRBJ1-2, with a tentative D call TRBD1 (5 bases). V gave up 2 bases and J gave up 7 bases, with 20 bases separating them. Germline V gene lookup returns CDR1 SGHTA and CDR2 FQGNSA. The CDR3 is 16 amino acids.

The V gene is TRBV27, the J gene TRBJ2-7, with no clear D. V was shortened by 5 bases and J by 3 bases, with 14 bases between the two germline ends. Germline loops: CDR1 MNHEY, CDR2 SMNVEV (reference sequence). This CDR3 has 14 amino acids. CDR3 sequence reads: CASSPIDTFYEQYF. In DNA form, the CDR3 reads TGTGCCAGCAGTCCCATCGACACATTCTACGAGCAGTACTTC.

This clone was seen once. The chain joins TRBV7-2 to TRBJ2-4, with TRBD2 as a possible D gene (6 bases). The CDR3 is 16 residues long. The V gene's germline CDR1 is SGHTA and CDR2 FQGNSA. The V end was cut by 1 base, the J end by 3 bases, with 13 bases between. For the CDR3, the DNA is TGTGCCAGCAGCTTAGGGTTCGGGCGGGACAAAAACATTCAGTACTTC. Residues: CASSLGFGRDKNIQYF.

The CDR3 sequence is CASSFLHSGASYNEQFF. CDR3 coding DNA: TGTGCCAGCAGTTTTCTCCATAGCGGGGCGAGCTACAATGAGCAGTTCTTC. This chain joins TRBV27 and TRBJ2-1; 8 positions match TRBD2. This CDR3 region has 17 residues. CDR1 is MNHEY, CDR2 SMNVEV, per germline (reference sequence). V trimming: 3 bases; J trimming: 3 bases; junction bases outside the gene matches: 10.

In DNA form, the CDR3 reads TGTGCCAGCAGTCCAATCGGGCTAGCGGGAGATCTAGATACGCAGTATTTT. It encodes CASSPIGLAGDLDTQYF. The chain combines TRBV25-1 with TRBJ2-3; 10 bases fit TRBD2. V gave up 5 bases and J gave up 5 bases; unmatched junction bases: 13. The germline gives CDR1 MGHDK, CDR2 SYGVNS. The CDR3 spans 17 residues.

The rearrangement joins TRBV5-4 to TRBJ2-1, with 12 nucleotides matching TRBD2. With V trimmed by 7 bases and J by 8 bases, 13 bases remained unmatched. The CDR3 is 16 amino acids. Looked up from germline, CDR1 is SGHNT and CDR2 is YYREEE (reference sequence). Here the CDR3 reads CASWPGTSGPTHEQFF. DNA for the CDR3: TGTGCCAGCTGGCCCGGGACTAGCGGGCCCACTCATGAGCAGTTCTTC.

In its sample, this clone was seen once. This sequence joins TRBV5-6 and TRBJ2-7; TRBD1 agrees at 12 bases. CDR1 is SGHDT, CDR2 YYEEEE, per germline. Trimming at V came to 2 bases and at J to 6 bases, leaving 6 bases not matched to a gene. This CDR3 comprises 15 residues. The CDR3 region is CASSLPGQGAREQYF. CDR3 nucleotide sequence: TGTGCCAGCAGCTTACCGGGACAGGGGGCGCGCGAGCAGTACTTC.

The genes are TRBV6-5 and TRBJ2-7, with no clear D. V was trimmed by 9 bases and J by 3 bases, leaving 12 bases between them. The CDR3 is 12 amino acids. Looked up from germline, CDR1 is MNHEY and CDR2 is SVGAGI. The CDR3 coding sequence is TGTGCCAGTAAAGATATCTACTACGAGCAGTACTTC. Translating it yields CASKDIYYEQYF.

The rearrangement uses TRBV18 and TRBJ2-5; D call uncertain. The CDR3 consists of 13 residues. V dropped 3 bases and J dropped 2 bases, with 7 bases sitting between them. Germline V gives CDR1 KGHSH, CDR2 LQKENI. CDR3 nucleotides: TGTGCCAGCTCACCCCTCGTACAAGAGACCCAGTACTTC. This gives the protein CASSPLVQETQYF.

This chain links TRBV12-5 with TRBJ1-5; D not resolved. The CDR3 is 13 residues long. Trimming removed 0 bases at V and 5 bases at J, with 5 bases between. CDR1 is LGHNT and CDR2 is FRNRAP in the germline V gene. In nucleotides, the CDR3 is TGTGCTAGTGGTTTGGTACGGGATCAGCCCCAGCATTTT. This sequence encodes CASGLVRDQPQHF.

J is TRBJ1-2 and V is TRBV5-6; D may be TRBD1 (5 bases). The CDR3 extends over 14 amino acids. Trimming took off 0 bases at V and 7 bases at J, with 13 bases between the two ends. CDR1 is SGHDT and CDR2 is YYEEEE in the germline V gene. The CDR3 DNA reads TGTGCCAGCAGCTTGGACAGGACCTCGTTTGGCTACACCTTC. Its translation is CASSLDRTSFGYTF. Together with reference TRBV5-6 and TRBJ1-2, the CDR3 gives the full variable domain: DAGVTQSPTHLIKTRGQQVTLRCSPKSGHDTVSWYQQALGQGPQFIFQYYEEEERQRGNFPDRFSGHQFPNYSSELNVNALLLGDSALYLCASSLDRTSFGYTFGSGTRLTVV.

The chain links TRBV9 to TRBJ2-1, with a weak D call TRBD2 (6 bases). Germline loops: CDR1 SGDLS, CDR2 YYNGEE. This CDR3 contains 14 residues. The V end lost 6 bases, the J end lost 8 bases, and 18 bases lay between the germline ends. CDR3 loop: CASNGGNQADEQFF. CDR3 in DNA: TGTGCCAGCAATGGGGGGAACCAGGCGGATGAGCAGTTCTTC.

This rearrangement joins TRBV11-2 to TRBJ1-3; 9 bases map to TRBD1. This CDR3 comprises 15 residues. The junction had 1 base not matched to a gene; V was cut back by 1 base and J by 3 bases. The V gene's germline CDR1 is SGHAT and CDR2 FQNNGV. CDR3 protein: CASSLAGQGGNTIYF. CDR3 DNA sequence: TGTGCCAGCAGCTTAGCGGGACAGGGTGGAAACACCATATATTTT.

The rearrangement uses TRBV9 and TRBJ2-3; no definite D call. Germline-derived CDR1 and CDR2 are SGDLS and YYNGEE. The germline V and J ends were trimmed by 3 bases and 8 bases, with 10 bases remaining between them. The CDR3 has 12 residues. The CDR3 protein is CASSEPPGTQYF. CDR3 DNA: TGTGCCAGCAGCGAACCCCCCGGTACGCAGTATTTT.

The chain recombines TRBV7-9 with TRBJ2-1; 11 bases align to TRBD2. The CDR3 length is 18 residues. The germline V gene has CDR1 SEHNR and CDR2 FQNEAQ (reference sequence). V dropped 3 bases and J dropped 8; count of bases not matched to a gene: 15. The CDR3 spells CASSFLPQLAGVSDEQFF. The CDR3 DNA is TGTGCCAGCAGCTTCCTCCCCCAACTAGCGGGAGTGAGCGATGAGCAGTTCTTC.

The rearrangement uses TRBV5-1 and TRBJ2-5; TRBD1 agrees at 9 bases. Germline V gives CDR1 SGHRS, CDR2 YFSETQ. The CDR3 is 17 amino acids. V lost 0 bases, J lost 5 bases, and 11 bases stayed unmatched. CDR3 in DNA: TGCGCCAGCAGCTTGGGACTGGGACAGGGAGTCCGGGAGACCCAGTACTTC. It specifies CASSLGLGQGVRETQYF. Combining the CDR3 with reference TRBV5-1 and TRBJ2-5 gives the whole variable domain KAGVTQTPRYLIKTRGQQVTLSCSPISGHRSVSWYQQTPGQGLQFLFEYFSETQRNKGNFPGRFSGRQFSNSRSEMNVSTLELGDSALYLCASSLGLGQGVRETQYFGPGTRLLVL.

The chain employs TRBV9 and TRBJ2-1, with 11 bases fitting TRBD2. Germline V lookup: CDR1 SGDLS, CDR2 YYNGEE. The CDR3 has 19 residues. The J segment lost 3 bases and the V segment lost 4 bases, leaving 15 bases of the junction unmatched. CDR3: CASSLPTGTSGHLYNEQFF. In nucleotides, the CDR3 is TGTGCCAGCAGCCTACCGACAGGGACTAGCGGCCATCTCTACAATGAGCAGTTCTTC.

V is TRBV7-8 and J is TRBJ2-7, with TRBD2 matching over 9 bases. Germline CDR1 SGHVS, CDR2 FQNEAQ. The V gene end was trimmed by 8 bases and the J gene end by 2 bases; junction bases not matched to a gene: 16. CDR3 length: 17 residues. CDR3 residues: CASLLGGGRGYAYEQYF. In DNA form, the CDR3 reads TGTGCCAGCCTCTTGGGGGGCGGGAGGGGGTATGCCTACGAGCAGTACTTC.

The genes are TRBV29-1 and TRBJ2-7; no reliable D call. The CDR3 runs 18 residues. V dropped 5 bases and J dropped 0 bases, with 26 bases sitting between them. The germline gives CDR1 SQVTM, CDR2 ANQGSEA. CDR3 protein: CSVPLVSAPGQSSYEQYF. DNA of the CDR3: TGCAGCGTTCCCCTAGTTTCAGCCCCGGGTCAGAGCTCCTACGAGCAGTACTTC.

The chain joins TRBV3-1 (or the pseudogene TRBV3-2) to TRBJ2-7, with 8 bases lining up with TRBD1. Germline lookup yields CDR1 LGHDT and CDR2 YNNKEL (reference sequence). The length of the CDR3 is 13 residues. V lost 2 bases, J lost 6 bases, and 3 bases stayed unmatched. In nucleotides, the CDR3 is TGTGCCAGCAGCCAACCCACAGGGGGCGAGCAGTACTTC. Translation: CASSQPTGGEQYF.

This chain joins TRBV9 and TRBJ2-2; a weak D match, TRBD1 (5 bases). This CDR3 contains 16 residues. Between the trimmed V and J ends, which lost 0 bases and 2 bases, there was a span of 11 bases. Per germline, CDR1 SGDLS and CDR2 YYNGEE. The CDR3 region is CASSVGGLSNTGELFF. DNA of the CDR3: TGTGCCAGCAGCGTAGGGGGCTTGTCAAACACCGGGGAGCTGTTTTTT.

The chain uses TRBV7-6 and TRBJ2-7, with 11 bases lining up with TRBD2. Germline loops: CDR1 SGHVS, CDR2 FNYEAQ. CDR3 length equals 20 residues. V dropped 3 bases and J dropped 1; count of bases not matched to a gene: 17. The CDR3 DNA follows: TGTGCCAGCAGCTTTGGAGCGCCCGGTGGTCTAGCGGGGGGATCCTACGAGCAGTACTTC. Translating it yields CASSFGAPGGLAGGSYEQYF. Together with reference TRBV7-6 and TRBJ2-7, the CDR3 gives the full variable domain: GAGVSQSPRYKVTKRGQDVALRCDPISGHVSLYWYRQALGQGPEFLTYFNYEAQQDKSGLPNDRFSAERPEGSISTLTIQRTEQRDSAMYRCASSFGAPGGLAGGSYEQYFGPGTRLTVT.